This passage covers 15 T cell receptor beta chains from one sample sequenced in a study of blood T cells in healthy people across ages (dated by TCRdb to the mid-2010s). The library relied on 5' RACE. Sequencing instrument: Illumina HiSeq 2500. The second PCR ran for about 6 to 12 cycles and used a J-beta primer mix along with a sample-barcoded 5' primer. In-frame beta chains were kept once TCRdb had trimmed the public reads at Q25 with fastp and called clones with MiXCR. Identical CDR3 proteins give one entry, which carries the most common genes and DNA. In all, the sample holds 1.4 million to 1.5 million distinct CDR3 sequences, and 40% to 50% of those were seen once. Roughly 8.2% of the sample rests with the top ten. Input material: blood. These receptors all come from a woman in her late teens or twenties in good health.

The table lists this clonotype with a few counts. The J gene is TRBJ2-7, the V gene TRBV6-5; D remains ambiguous. V was clipped by 0 bases and J by 3 bases, with 12 bases between them. CDR1 and CDR2 from the germline V gene are MNHEY and SVGAGI. The CDR3 is 15 amino acids. This chain's CDR3 is CASSYSVDKIYEQYF. The CDR3 DNA reads as TGTGCCAGCAGTTACTCGGTCGACAAAATCTACGAGCAGTACTTC.

This clonotype was counted between two and nine times. The chain joins TRBV7-2 to TRBJ2-1; TRBD2 is a possible D gene (6 bases). The DNA matches TRBJ2-7 better at its end, which makes the J call doubtful. Germline assignment: CDR1 SGHTA and CDR2 FQGNSA. CDR3 length: 14 amino acids. In DNA form, the CDR3 reads TGTGCCAGCAGCTTCACGGGGGTCTACAATGAGCAGTACTTC. This encodes CASSFTGVYNEQYF.

This clonotype was recorded many times. The chain joins TRBV29-1 to TRBJ2-7, with TRBD1 matching over 7 bases. This CDR3 has 11 amino acids. Germline values: CDR1 SQVTM, CDR2 ANQGSEA. Trimming removed 7 bases from V and 3 bases from J; junction bases left unmatched: 3. The CDR3 is CSGRDSYEQYF. The CDR3 bases are TGCAGCGGCCGGGACAGCTACGAGCAGTACTTC.

The J gene is TRBJ2-1, the V gene TRBV29-1; D possibly corresponds to TRBD2 (6 bases). The V and J ends lost 5 bases and 0 bases respectively, with 8 bases between them. Germline CDR1 SQVTM, CDR2 ANQGSEA. The CDR3 loop spans 13 amino acids. CDR3 in amino acids: CSVHGGSYNEQFF. For the CDR3, the DNA is TGCAGCGTTCACGGGGGCTCCTACAATGAGCAGTTCTTC.

V usage is TRBV2 and J usage is TRBJ2-2; TRBD2 matches at 10 bases. The V segment lost 6 bases and the J segment 1 base; nucleotides outside the gene matches: 2. From germline, CDR1 is SNHLY and CDR2 FYNNEI. CDR3 length equals 15 residues. This CDR3 reads CASRRTSGNTGELFF. CDR3 in DNA: TGTGCCAGCAGGAGGACTAGCGGGAACACCGGGGAGCTGTTTTTT. Full variable domain (outside the CDR3, taken from reference TRBV2 and TRBJ2-2): EPEVTQTPSHQVTQMGQEVILRCVPISNHLYFYWYRQILGQKVEFLVSFYNNEISEKSEIFDDQFSVERPDGSNFTLKIRSTKLEDSAMYFCASRRTSGNTGELFFGEGSRLTVL.

The chain combines TRBV6-4 with TRBJ2-2; no clear D gene. This CDR3 spans 13 amino acids. The V gene's germline CDR1 is MRHNA and CDR2 SNTAGT. V was pared by 3 bases and J by 6 bases, with 8 bases between. CDR3 loop: CASSEVSSGELFF. The CDR3 coding sequence is TGTGCCAGCAGTGAAGTAAGCTCCGGGGAGCTGTTTTTT.

This chain's CDR3 is CSARGQGANEKLFF. DNA of the CDR3: TGCAGTGCCAGGGGGCAGGGAGCTAATGAAAAACTGTTTTTT. V and J are TRBV20-1 and TRBJ1-4; TRBD1 aligns across 8 bases. The CDR3 sequence is 14 residues long. The germline CDR1 and CDR2 sequences are DFQATT and SNEGSKA (reference sequence). Losses at the gene ends were 6 bases for V and 3 bases for J; bases not matched to a gene: 6.

The gene calls are TRBV29-1 and TRBJ2-3; TRBD2 matches 15 bases. Germline CDR1 is SQVTM and CDR2 is ANQGSEA. Trimming at V came to 8 bases and at J to 3 bases, leaving 6 bases not matched to a gene. The CDR3 length is 15 residues. For the CDR3, the DNA is TGCAGCTTTATGGGACTAGCGGGAGGAACAGATACGCAGTATTTT. This encodes CSFMGLAGGTDTQYF.

V usage is TRBV5-1 and J usage is TRBJ2-2; D gene ambiguous. V gave up 6 bases and J gave up 0 bases, with 9 bases separating them. Looked up from germline, CDR1 is SGHRS and CDR2 is YFSETQ. This CDR3 is 14 amino acids long. The DNA for the CDR3 is TGCGCCAGCACTGAGAATACGAACACCGGGGAGCTGTTTTTT. It yields the protein CASTENTNTGELFF.

The chain uses TRBV7-9 and TRBJ2-7, with D uncertain. Germline V gene sequence: CDR1 SEHNR, CDR2 FQNEAQ (reference sequence). Trimming took off 0 bases at V and 6 bases at J, with 12 bases between the two ends. The CDR3 covers 14 residues. For the CDR3, the DNA is TGTGCCAGCAGCTTAGCCGGGTTGGGCGGCGAGCAGTACTTC. Encoded protein: CASSLAGLGGEQYF.

Regarding this clonotype: With a much larger clone just one base away, this may be a read error. The rearrangement joins TRBV5-1 to TRBJ2-7; 9 positions agree with TRBD1. The CDR3 is 14 residues long. J was trimmed by 5 bases and V by 2 bases; bases with no gene match: 5. Germline CDR1 and CDR2: SGHRS and YFSETQ. The CDR3 nucleotides read TGCGCCAGCAGCTTTCGGGACAGGGATGACGAGCAGTACTTC. It encodes CASSFRDRDDEQYF.

This clonotype was seen a few times. The rearrangement uses TRBV29-1 and TRBJ1-1, with 11 bases aligning to TRBD1. This CDR3 has 15 residues. CDR1 and CDR2 (germline): SQVTM, ANQGSEA. Trimming cost V 3 bases and J 3 bases; bases outside gene matches: 6. This chain's CDR3 is CSVDPGTGGHTEAFF. Here the CDR3 DNA reads TGCAGCGTTGACCCCGGGACAGGGGGACACACTGAAGCTTTCTTT.

V is TRBV11-2 and J is TRBJ2-5; 7 bases are a match to TRBD1. Trimming cost V 4 bases and J 7 bases; bases outside gene matches: 15. CDR1 SGHAT and CDR2 FQNNGV come from the germline V gene. This CDR3 has 16 residues. In nucleotides, the CDR3 is TGTGCCAGCAGCTCAATGACCGGGACAGCCTGGGGGACCCAGTACTTC. This gives the protein CASSSMTGTAWGTQYF.

The chain is built from TRBV18 and TRBJ2-7; D gene unclear. CDR1 and CDR2 from the germline V gene are KGHSH and LQKENI. There are 14 residues in the CDR3. Trimming cost V 7 bases and J 7 bases, with 20 bases left between them. In nucleotides, the CDR3 is TGTGCCAGCTTCACGGACCTTTCGTACAATGAGCAGTACTTC. Translating gives CASFTDLSYNEQYF. The full variable domain, rest sourced from reference TRBV18 and TRBJ2-7, is NAGVMQNPRHLVRRRGQEARLRCSPMKGHSHVYWYRQLPEEGLKFMVYLQKENIIDESGMPKERFSAEFPKEGPSILRIQQVVRGDSAAYFCASFTDLSYNEQYFGPGTRLTVT.

The chain uses TRBV4-1 and TRBJ2-7; TRBD2 is a possible D gene (6 bases). Germline-derived CDR1 and CDR2 are MGHRA and YSYEKL. V lost 2 bases and J lost 0, with 11 bases in between. The CDR3 has 15 amino acids. This chain's CDR3 is CASSQPGLSSYEQYF. The CDR3 nucleotides read TGCGCCAGCAGCCAACCGGGACTTAGCTCCTACGAGCAGTACTTC.